The subject of this entry is one T cell receptor (beta chain). The data were obtained in a study of preoperative IRX-2 immunotherapy in early breast cancer. Between the trimmed V and J ends, which lost 1 base and 0 bases, there was a span of 13 bases. The length of the CDR3 is 18 residues. Germline V gene sequence: CDR1 KGHSH, CDR2 LQKENI. The method was immunoSEQ multiplex PCR; TCRdb's version includes in-frame clones alone and lacks a portion of them. This table has about 98,000 clones, 75% to 90% appearing once. Treatment defined: preoperative locoregional IRX-2 cytokine immunotherapy. Patients received preoperative, locoregional IRX-2 cytokine immunotherapy in a phase Ib study.

This receptor was taken from a human donor with breast cancer. The chain uses TRBV18 and TRBJ2-6; tentatively, D is TRBD1 (5 bases). The source was tumor tissue, collected after IRX-2 immunotherapy. The CDR3 bases are TGTGCCAGCTCACCACGACCCTCGACAGTCTCTGGGGCCAACGTCCTGACTTTC. Translating it yields CASSPRPSTVSGANVLTF.